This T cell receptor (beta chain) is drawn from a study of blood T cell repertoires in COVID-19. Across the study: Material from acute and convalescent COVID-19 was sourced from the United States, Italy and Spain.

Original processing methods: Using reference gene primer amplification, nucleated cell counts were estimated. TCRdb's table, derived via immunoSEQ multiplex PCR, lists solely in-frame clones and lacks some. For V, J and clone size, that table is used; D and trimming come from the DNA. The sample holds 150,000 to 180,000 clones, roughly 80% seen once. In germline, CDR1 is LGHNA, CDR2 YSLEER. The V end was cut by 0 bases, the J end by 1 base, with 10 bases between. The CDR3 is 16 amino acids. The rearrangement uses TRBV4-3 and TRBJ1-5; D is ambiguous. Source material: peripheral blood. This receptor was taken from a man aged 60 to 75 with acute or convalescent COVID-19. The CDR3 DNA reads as TGCGCCAGCAGCCAAGAAGTAGGAGGGAGCAATCAGCCCCAGCATTTT. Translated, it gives CASSQEVGGSNQPQHF.